This TCR beta chain was sequenced for a study of cytomegalovirus exposure and HLA in healthy donors. Overall study results and limits: Researchers counted roughly 150 TCR beta chains as cytomegalovirus-associated.

Trimming took 4 bases from V and 2 from J; bases not matched to a gene: 4. The CDR3 sequence is 13 residues long. The V gene's germline CDR1 is GTSNPN and CDR2 SVGIG (reference sequence). As for this clone: Its antigen is still unknown.

TCRdb's copy holds only in-frame clones and misses some; the assay was immunoSEQ multiplex PCR. Here the sample spans about 330,000 clones, 87% being singletons. The specimen was PBMCs. The sequence was collected from a woman younger than 45 in good health and CMV-seropositive. The rearrangement links TRBV30 to TRBJ1-1, with 7 bases that match TRBD1. The CDR3 region has the DNA TGTGCCTGGAATTGGGACAGCAACACTGAAGCTTTCTTT. Protein sequence: CAWNWDSNTEAFF.